This T cell receptor (beta chain) is drawn from a study of blood T cell repertoires in COVID-19 (dated by TCRdb to 2018 to 2021). Background on the whole study: The collaborator samples originated in the United States, Italy and Spain and spanned the acute and convalescent phases of COVID-19. The prospective study material was composed of cDNA or gDNA derived from T cells, B-cell-depleted T cells, or PBMCs. A de-identified subject ID, COVID-19 status, age in years and sex were almost always included in the sample metadata. The dataset comprised deeply sampled blood TCRbeta repertoires from subjects exposed to, actively infected with, or recovered from COVID-19. The repertoires were made available in a free public database intended to serve as a resource for research on the immune response to SARS-CoV-2. Samples were obtained from the ongoing ImmuneRACE study (first 160 participants) and from about 1,300 subjects provided by 6 global collaborators. Where available, HLA class I and class II types were taken from metadata supplied by the sample provider and were not determined by assay-based typing. Study-wide conclusions, independent of this receptor: How much clinical and demographic metadata was included differed by source and by participant, and the metadata was provided uncurated.

Trimming removed 3 bases from V and 6 bases from J; the gene matches leave 1 base unexplained. The CDR3 runs 13 amino acids, cysteine and phenylalanine included. Of the read, only the CDR3 DNA is kept; its 39 bases are in frame from base 1. The germline V gene gives CDR1 as SGHRS and CDR2 as YFSETQ. Collaborating institutions collected whole blood in K2EDTA tubes following their own protocols. Collaborator samples were shipped for TCRbeta analysis as frozen whole blood, isolated PBMCs, or DNA extracted from either sample type. This clone appeared once. Its recognized antigen is unknown. No base quality values were provided; no much bigger clone lies one nucleotide off. TCRbeta CDR3 regions were amplified from genomic DNA using the immunoSEQ Assay, a bias-controlled multiplex PCR. In the original analysis: Within the assay, amplification of reference gene primers was used to estimate how many nucleated cells each sample contained. To quantify the absolute abundance of each unique TCRbeta CDR3 rearrangement, sequence reads were collapsed and filtered. For each sample, productive Simpson clonality was calculated as the square root of Simpson's diversity index across productive rearrangements. This is the immuneACCESS table as TCRdb keeps it, with only in-frame sequences that have V and J called. A part of the clones is gone; compared with another copy, unresolved V genes explain less than half, and the rest is unexplained. That table supplies the V and J calls and clone size; D and trimming were determined from the DNA. The sample table contains around 65,000 clones; only one count was recorded for roughly 80% of them. The ten largest clones take up 16% of the sample.

The sequenced sample consisted of peripheral blood. This TCR came from a man aged 55 to 69 with acute or convalescent COVID-19. The rearranged segments are TRBV5-1 and TRBJ1-2, with TRBD1 matching 11 junction bases. The DNA is as follows: TGCGCCAGCAGCTGGGGACAGGGGGATGGCTACACCTTC. This codes for CASSWGQGDGYTF.